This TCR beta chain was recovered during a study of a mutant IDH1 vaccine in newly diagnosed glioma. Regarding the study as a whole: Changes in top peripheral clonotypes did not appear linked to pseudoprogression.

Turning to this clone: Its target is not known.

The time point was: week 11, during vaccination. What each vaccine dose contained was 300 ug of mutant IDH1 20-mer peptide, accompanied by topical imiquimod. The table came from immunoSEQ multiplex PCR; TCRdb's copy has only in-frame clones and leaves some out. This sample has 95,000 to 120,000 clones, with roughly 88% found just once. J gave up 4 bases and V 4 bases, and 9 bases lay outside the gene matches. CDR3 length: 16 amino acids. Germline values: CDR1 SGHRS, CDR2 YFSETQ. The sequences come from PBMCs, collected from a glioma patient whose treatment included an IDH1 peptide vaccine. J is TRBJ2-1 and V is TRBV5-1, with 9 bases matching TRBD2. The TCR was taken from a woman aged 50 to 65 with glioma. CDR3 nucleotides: TGCGCCAGCAGCCTGGATCTAGCGGGGTCGTACAATGAGCAGTTCTTC. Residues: CASSLDLAGSYNEQFF.